This is a list of T cell receptor beta chains from one sample in a study of regulatory T cells in long-lasting Graves disease. MiXCR, run by TCRdb on the multiplex PCR reads, gives a single entry per CDR3 protein. The sample lists 350,000 to 500,000 distinct CDR3 sequences; roughly 21% were seen once. Here the sequenced sample was peripheral blood mononuclear cells (PBMCs), taken when the disease was refractory, from a patient treated with antithyroid drugs. These receptors all come from a female donor with Graves disease. Both conserved end residues are part of each CDR3. The D gene is left open where the match is weak. Clone size is shown for a subset of rows, as once, few, many or a class of expanded clone.

d_call clone_size j_call v_call cdr3_aa cdr3_nt
TRBD1 - TRBJ1-3 TRBV14 CASSQKTGWTSGNTIYF TGTGCCAGCAGCCAAAAGACAGGGTGGACCTCTGGAAACACCATATATTTT
TRBD1 once TRBJ1-1 TRBV29-1 CSVDPGQTMNTEAFF TGCAGCGTTGACCCGGGACAGACTATGAACACTGAAGCTTTCTTT
TRBD1 many TRBJ1-1 TRBV20-1 CSASTRQGWHVEAFF TGCAGTGCATCAACCCGACAGGGTTGGCATGTTGAAGCTTTCTTT
- - TRBJ2-4 TRBV4-1 CASSPIGRSQMLDIQYF TGCGCCAGCAGCCCTATCGGACGGTCCCAGATGTTGGACATTCAGTACTTC
TRBD1 - TRBJ2-7 TRBV9 CASSTLGQGDYEQYF TGTGCCAGCAGCACATTGGGACAGGGGGACTACGAGCAGTACTTC
TRBD1 - TRBJ2-5 TRBV5-5 CASSPRTGKETQYF TGTGCCAGCAGCCCTAGGACAGGGAAAGAGACCCAGTACTTC
- - TRBJ2-7 TRBV20-1 CNARDGVANTYEQYF TGCAATGCTAGAGATGGAGTAGCGAACACCTACGAGCAGTACTTC
- many TRBJ2-7 TRBV29-1 CSVEVLGYEQYF TGCAGCGTTGAAGTATTGGGCTACGAGCAGTACTTC
- many TRBJ2-5 TRBV2 CASSGTLTSRETQYF TGTGCCAGTTCCGGGACCCTAACCTCCCGCGAGACCCAGTACTTC
- few TRBJ2-4 TRBV6-1 CASSEVLGALDIQYF TGTGCCAGCAGTGAAGTGCTGGGGGCGCTTGACATTCAGTACTTC
- few TRBJ2-7 TRBV20-1 CSARDPRSSYEQYF TGCAGTGCTAGAGATCCAAGGAGCTCCTACGAGCAGTACTTC
- many TRBJ2-5 TRBV20-1 CSARDPWGVETQYF TGCAGTGCTAGAGATCCGTGGGGGGTTGAGACCCAGTACTTC
- - TRBJ1-6 TRBV4-2 CASSQDRAEESPLHF TGTGCCAGCAGCCAAGATCGCGCAGAGGAATCACCCCTCCACTTT
TRBD2 many TRBJ2-5 TRBV28 CASIGRAVETQYF TGTGCCAGCATCGGGAGGGCCGTGGAGACCCAGTACTTC
- - TRBJ2-5 TRBV5-4 CASSSRAFDPQTQYF TGTGCCAGCAGCAGCCGGGCCTTCGACCCGCAGACCCAGTACTTC
- many TRBJ1-4 TRBV28 CASSLWRGWQMNEKLFF TGTGCCAGCAGTTTATGGAGGGGTTGGCAGATGAATGAAAAACTGTTTTTT
TRBD2 - TRBJ2-7 TRBV3-1 CASRQTSGIGGEQYF TGTGCCAGCAGACAGACTAGCGGGATTGGAGGCGAGCAGTACTTC
- - TRBJ1-5 TRBV18 CASSRFPLWTARQPQHF TGTGCCAGCTCACGTTTTCCTCTTTGGACAGCGAGACAGCCCCAGCATTTT
- many TRBJ1-1 TRBV5-1 CASSLEGGTFNTEAFF TGCGCCAGCAGCCTTGAGGGAGGGACATTTAACACTGAAGCTTTCTTT
TRBD2 - TRBJ2-1 TRBV5-5 CASSGWEREDYNEQFF TGTGCCAGCAGCGGCTGGGAGCGGGAAGACTACAATGAGCAGTTCTTC
TRBD2 - TRBJ2-7 TRBV7-9 CASSLEAGVGEQYF TGTGCCAGCAGCTTAGAAGCGGGAGTCGGGGAGCAGTACTTC
- - TRBJ1-1 TRBV2 CASHGQHNTEAFF TGTGCCAGCCACGGACAGCATAACACTGAAGCTTTCTTT
TRBD2 few TRBJ2-1 TRBV20-1 CSAVRLAGVYEQFF TGCAGTGCTGTGAGACTAGCGGGAGTGTATGAGCAGTTCTTC
- once TRBJ1-2 TRBV30 CAWRGGGEGYTF TGTGCCTGGAGAGGGGGAGGGGAAGGCTACACCTTC
TRBD1 few TRBJ2-2 TRBV30 CAWSPGQGAGELFF TGTGCCTGGAGTCCGGGACAGGGGGCCGGGGAGCTGTTTTTT
TRBD2 few TRBJ2-7 TRBV5-1 CASSGRPSGSSNGEQYF TGCGCCAGCAGCGGGCGGCCAAGCGGGAGTTCTAATGGGGAGCAGTACTTC
- few TRBJ2-2 TRBV6-1 CASRRDNSHTGELFF TGTGCCAGCAGACGGGACAATTCTCACACCGGGGAGCTGTTTTTT
- many TRBJ2-7 TRBV3-1 CASGVGRRSYEQYF TGTGCCAGCGGCGTGGGACGGCGGTCCTACGAGCAGTACTTC
TRBD2 few TRBJ2-3 TRBV2 CASSRLAGEADTQYF TGTGCCAGCAGCCGACTAGCGGGAGAGGCAGATACGCAGTATTTT